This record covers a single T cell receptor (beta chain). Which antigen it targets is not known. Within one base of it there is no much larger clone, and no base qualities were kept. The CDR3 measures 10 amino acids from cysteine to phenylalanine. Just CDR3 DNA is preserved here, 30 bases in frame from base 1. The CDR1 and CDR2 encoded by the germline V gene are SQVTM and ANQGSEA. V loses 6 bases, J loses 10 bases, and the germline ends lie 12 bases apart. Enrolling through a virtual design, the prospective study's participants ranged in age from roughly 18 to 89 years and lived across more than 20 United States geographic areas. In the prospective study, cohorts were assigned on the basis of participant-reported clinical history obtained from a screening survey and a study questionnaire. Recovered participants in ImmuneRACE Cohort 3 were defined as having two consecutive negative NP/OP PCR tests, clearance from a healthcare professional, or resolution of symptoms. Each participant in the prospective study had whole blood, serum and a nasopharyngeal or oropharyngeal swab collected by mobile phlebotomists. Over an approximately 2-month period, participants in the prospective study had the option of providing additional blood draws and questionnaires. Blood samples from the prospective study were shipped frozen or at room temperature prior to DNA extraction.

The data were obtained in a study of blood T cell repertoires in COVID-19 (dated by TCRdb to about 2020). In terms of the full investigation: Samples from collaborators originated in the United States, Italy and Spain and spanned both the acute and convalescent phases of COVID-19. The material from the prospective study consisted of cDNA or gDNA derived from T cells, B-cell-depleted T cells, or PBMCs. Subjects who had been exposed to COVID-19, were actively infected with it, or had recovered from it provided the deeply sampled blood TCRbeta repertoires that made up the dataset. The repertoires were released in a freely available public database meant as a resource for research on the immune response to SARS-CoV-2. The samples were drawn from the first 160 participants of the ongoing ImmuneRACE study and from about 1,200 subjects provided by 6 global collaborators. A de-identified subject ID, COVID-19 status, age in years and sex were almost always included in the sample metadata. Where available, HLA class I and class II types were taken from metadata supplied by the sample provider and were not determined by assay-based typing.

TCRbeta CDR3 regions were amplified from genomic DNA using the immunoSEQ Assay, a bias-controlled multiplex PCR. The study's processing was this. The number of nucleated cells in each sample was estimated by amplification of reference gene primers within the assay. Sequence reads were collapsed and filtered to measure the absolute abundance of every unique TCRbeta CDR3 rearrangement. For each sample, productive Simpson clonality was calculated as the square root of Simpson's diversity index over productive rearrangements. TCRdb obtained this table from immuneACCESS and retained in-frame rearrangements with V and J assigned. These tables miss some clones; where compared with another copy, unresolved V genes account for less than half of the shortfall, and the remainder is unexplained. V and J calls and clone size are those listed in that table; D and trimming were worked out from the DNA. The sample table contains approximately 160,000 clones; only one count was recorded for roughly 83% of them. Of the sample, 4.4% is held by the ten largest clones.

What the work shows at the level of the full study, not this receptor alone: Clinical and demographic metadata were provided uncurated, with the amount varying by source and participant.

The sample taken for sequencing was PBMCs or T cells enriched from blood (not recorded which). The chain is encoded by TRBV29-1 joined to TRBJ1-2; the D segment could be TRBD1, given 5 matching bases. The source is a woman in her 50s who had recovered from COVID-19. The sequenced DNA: TGCAGCGTAGTCGACAGAGCCTACACCTTC. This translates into CSVVDRAYTF.